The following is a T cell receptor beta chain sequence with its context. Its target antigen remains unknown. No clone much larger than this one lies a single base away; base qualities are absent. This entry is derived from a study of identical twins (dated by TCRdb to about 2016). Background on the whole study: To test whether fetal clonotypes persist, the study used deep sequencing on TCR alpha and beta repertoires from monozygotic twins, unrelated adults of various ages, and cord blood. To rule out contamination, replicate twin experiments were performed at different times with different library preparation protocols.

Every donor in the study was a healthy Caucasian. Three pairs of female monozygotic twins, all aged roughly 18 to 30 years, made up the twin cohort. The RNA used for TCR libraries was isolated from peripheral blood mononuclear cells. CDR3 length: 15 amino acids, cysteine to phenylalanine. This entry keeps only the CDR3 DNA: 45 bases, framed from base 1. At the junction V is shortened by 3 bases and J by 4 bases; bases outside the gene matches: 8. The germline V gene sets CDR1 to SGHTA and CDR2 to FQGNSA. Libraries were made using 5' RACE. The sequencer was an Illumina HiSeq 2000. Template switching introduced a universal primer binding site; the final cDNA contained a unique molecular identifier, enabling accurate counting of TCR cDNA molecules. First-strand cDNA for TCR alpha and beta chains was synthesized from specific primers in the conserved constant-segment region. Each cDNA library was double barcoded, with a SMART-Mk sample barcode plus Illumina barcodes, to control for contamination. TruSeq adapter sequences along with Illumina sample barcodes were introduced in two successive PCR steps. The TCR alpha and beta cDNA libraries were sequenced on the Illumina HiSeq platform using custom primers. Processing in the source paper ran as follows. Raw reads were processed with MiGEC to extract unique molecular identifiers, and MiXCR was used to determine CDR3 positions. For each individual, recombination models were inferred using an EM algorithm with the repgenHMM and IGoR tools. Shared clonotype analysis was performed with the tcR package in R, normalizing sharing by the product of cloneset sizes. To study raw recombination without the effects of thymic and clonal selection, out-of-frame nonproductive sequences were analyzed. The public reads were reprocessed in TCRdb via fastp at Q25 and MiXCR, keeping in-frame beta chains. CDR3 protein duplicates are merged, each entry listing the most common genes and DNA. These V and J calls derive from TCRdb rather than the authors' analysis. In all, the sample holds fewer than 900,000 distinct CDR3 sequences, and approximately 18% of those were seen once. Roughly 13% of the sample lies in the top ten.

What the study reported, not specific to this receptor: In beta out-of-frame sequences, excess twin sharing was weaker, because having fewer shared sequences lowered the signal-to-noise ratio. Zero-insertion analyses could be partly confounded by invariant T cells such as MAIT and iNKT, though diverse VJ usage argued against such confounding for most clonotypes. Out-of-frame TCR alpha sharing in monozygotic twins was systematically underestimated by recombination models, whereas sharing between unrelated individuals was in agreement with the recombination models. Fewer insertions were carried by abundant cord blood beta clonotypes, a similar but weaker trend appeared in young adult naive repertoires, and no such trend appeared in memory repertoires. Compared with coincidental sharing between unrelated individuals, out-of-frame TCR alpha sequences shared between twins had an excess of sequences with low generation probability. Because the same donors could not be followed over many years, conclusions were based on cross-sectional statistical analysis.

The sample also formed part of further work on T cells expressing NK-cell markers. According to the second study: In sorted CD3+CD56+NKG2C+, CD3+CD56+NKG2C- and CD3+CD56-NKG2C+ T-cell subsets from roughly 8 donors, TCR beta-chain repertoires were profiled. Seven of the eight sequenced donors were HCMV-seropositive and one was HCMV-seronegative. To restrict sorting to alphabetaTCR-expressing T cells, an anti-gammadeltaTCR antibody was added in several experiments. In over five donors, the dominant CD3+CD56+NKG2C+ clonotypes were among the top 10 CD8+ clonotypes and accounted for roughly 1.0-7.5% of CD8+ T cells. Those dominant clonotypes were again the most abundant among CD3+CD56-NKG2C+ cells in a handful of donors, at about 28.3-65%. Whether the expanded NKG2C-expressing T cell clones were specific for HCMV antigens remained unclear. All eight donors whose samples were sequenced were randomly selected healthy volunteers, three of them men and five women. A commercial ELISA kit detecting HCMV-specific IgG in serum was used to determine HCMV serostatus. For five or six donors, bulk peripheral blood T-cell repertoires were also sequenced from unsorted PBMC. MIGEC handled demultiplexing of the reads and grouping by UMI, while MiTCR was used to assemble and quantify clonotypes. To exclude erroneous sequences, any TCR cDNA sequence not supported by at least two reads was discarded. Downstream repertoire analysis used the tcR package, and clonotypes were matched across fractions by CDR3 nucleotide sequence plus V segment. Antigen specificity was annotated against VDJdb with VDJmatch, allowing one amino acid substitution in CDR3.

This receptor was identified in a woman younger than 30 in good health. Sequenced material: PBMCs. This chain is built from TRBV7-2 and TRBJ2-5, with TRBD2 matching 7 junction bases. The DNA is TGTGCCAGCAGCTTCCACGCGGGAGCTCGAGAGACCCAGTACTTC. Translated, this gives CASSFHAGARETQYF.